The clone carrying this TCR beta chain was seen once. Per germline, CDR1 LGHNA and CDR2 YNFKEQ. The length of the CDR3 is 16 residues. Unmatched junction bases numbered 9, after V lost 3 bases and J lost 4 bases. These data belong to a study of cytotoxic CD8 clonotypes in ibrutinib-treated CLL. The repertoire was sequenced with immunoSEQ multiplex PCR; TCRdb's copy has only in-frame clones and lacks some. The repertoire holds about 140,000 clones, with over 75% as singletons. The chain has TRBV4-2 and TRBJ2-7; 10 positions agree with TRBD2. The starting material was PBMCs, obtained after 36 months of ibrutinib treatment. This receptor was identified in a human donor with chronic lymphocytic leukemia. The CDR3 coding sequence is TGTGCCAGCAGCCAGGAATTGACTAGCGGGTTATACGAGCAGTACTTC. It translates to CASSQELTSGLYEQYF.